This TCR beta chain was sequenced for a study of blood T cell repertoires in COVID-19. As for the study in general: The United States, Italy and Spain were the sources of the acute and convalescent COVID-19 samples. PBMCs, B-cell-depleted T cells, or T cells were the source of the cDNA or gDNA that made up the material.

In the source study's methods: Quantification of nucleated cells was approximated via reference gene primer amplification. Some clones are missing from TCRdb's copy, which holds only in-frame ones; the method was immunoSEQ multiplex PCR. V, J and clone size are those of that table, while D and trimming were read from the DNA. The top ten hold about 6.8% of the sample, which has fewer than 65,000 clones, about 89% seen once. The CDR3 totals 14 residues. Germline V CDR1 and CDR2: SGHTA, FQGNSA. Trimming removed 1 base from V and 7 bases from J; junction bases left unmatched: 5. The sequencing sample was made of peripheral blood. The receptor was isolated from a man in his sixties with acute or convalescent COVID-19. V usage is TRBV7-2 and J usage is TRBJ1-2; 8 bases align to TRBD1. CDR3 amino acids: CASSLVATGAGYTF. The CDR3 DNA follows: TGTGCCAGCAGCTTAGTGGCGACAGGGGCTGGCTACACCTTC.